The clone carrying this TCR beta chain was counted only a few times. V lost 4 bases to trimming and J lost 2 bases, with 12 bases between them. The germline gives CDR1 SGHKS, CDR2 YYEKEE (reference sequence). This CDR3 comprises 14 residues. The entry originates in a study of blood T cell repertoires in COVID-19. About the research overall: From T cells, B-cell-depleted T cells, or PBMCs came the material, which was cDNA or gDNA.

Original handling: Amplifying reference gene primers gave estimates of nucleated cell counts. The data were produced by immunoSEQ multiplex PCR, yet TCRdb's version contains in-frame clones alone and is incomplete. That table supplies the V and J calls and clone size; D and trimming were determined from the DNA. The table has 150,000 to 200,000 clones, almost 85% seen once. V is TRBV5-5 and J is TRBJ2-5; D gene ambiguous. The TCR comes from a human donor with acute or convalescent COVID-19. The donor label of this sample is uncertain. Input material: peripheral blood. CDR3: CASSLRVQQETQYF. As DNA, the CDR3 is TGTGCCAGCAGCCTACGGGTCCAACAAGAGACCCAGTACTTC.